This T cell receptor beta chain was documented in a study of T cells in localized non-small cell lung cancer. This clone has more than one count but fewer than ten. Its antigen is not known. Overall study findings and caveats: A median of approximately 60 of the top 100 tumor clones appeared in adjacent lung, which was paired and uninvolved. Compared with tumor, uninvolved adjacent lung displayed greater T cell clonality, ranking highest overall.

Clones were read by immunoSEQ multiplex PCR, and TCRdb kept only the in-frame ones, dropping some. The data hold 30,000 to 40,000 clones, with around 73% observed a single time. Germline CDR1 reads MNHEY; CDR2 reads SMNVEV (reference sequence). This CDR3 region has 14 residues. V was clipped by 5 bases and J by 0 bases, with 10 bases between them. The source of this sequence is a male donor at least 60 years old with stage II squamous cell lung carcinoma. The source was peripheral blood, collected before any cancer treatment. The rearrangement links TRBV27 to TRBJ1-1; D remains ambiguous. The CDR3, as DNA: TGTGCCAGCAGTCCTCAAGTTATGAACACTGAAGCTTTCTTT. Its translation is CASSPQVMNTEAFF.